This entry lists 8 T cell receptor beta chains sequenced from one sample in a study of cytomegalovirus exposure and HLA in healthy donors. PCR amplification relied on 60 Vbeta primers (plus 13 Jbeta primers). Repertoires were generated with immunoSEQ multiplex PCR, while TCRdb's copy carries only in-frame clones and drops some. In the table there are 80,000 to 130,000 clones, 79% of which are singletons. Sequencing used PBMCs. These receptors all come from a female donor in good health and CMV-seropositive.

This chain links TRBV5-1 with TRBJ1-1; perhaps TRBD1 as D (5 bases). Looked up from germline, CDR1 is SGHRS and CDR2 is YFSETQ. V was trimmed by 3 bases and J by 1 base, leaving 13 bases between them. The CDR3 covers 15 residues. CDR3 coding DNA: TGCGCCAGCAGCTCTAAGGGGTCCGCGAACACTGAAGCTTTCTTT. Amino acids: CASSSKGSANTEAFF.

For this clone: At one end, the junction sequence differs from germline, possibly due to a read error. V is TRBV7-9 and J is TRBJ2-7; TRBD2 agrees at 9 bases. The CDR3 extends over 15 amino acids. From germline, CDR1 is SEHNR and CDR2 FQNEAQ (reference sequence). The CDR3 sequence: CSSSSGTSPHGEQYF. The CDR3 DNA is TGTTCCAGCAGCTCTGGGACTAGCCCCCACGGCGAGCAGTACTTC.

The chain couples TRBV7-2 to TRBJ2-5; 9 bases are a match to TRBD1. The J call may be in error: the DNA end matches TRBJ2-7 better. Germline V gene data show CDR1 as SGHTA and CDR2 as FQGNSA. The CDR3 loop spans 13 amino acids. The CDR3 loop is CASSRDRVNEQYF. The CDR3 coding sequence is TGTGCCAGCAGCAGGGACAGGGTAAACGAGCAGTACTTC.

The rearrangement joins TRBV6-1 to TRBJ2-2, with D possibly TRBD2 on 6 matching bases. Germline V gene sequence: CDR1 MNHNS, CDR2 SASEGT. This CDR3 region has 14 residues. V was shortened by 7 bases and J by 6 bases, with 15 bases between the two germline ends. The CDR3 here is CASTTRLGPGELFF. DNA of the CDR3: TGTGCCAGCACTACAAGACTAGGACCCGGGGAGCTGTTTTTT.

The chain joins TRBV27 to TRBJ1-1; 7 nucleotides align to TRBD1. The V segment lost 6 bases and the J segment 4 bases; nucleotides outside the gene matches: 5. The CDR3 covers 13 residues. Looked up from germline, CDR1 is MNHEY and CDR2 is SMNVEV (reference sequence). The DNA of the CDR3 is TGTGCCAGCAGGGACAGGATCGGCACTGAAGCTTTCTTT. Translation: CASRDRIGTEAFF.

This chain joins TRBV19 and TRBJ1-5, with 10 bases identical to TRBD1. Germline V CDR1 and CDR2: LNHDA, SQIVND (reference sequence). Trimming took 6 bases from V and 4 from J; bases not matched to a gene: 6. The CDR3 has 15 residues. As DNA, the CDR3 is TGTGCCAGTAGCGATGGGACAGGGGCAAATCAGCCCCAGCATTTT. Amino acid sequence: CASSDGTGANQPQHF.

The J gene is TRBJ1-5, the V gene TRBV18; D gene unclear. CDR3 length equals 13 residues. V was pared by 2 bases and J by 3 bases, with 5 bases between. Germline CDR1 is KGHSH and CDR2 is LQKENI. CDR3 sequence: CASSPGTNQPQHF. CDR3 bases: TGTGCCAGCTCACCAGGCACCAATCAGCCCCAGCATTTT.

The chain has TRBV5-1 and TRBJ1-1; a weak D match, TRBD1 (6 bases). Trimming cost V 1 base and J 3 bases, with 10 bases left between them. There are 14 residues in the CDR3. CDR1 and CDR2 from the germline V gene are SGHRS and YFSETQ. DNA for the CDR3: TGCGCCAGCAGCTTGCGGGACACCTACACTGAAGCTTTCTTT. This sequence encodes CASSLRDTYTEAFF.